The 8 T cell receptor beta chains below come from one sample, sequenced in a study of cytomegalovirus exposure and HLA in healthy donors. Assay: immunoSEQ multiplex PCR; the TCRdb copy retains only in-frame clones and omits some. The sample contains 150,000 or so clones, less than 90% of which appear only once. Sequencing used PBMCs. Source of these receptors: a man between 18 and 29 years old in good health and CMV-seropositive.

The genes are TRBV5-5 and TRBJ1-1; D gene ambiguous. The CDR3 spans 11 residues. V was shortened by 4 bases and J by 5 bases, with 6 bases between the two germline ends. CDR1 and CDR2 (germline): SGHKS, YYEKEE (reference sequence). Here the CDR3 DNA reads TGTGCCAGCAGCCCAACTACTGAAGCTTTCTTT. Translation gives CASSPTTEAFF. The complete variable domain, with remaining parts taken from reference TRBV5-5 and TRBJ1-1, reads DAGVTQSPTHLIKTRGQQVTLRCSPISGHKSVSWYQQVLGQGPQFIFQYYEKEERGRGNFPDRFSARQFPNYSSELNVNALLLGDSALYLCASSPTTEAFFGQGTRLTVV.

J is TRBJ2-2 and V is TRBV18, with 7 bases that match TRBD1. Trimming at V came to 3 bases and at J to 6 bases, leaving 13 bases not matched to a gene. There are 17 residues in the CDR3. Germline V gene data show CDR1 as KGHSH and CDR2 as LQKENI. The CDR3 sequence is CASSPVEGARTSGELFF. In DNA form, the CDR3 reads TGTGCCAGCTCACCTGTAGAGGGGGCGCGGACCTCCGGGGAGCTGTTTTTT.

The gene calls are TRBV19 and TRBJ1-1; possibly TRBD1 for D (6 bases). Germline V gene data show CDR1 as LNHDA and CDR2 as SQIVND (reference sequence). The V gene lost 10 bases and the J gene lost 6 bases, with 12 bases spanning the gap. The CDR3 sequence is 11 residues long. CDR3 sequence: CATKSGAEAFF. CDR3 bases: TGTGCCACCAAATCAGGGGCTGAAGCTTTCTTT. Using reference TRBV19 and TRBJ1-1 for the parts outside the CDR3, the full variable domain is DGGITQSPKYLFRKEGQNVTLSCEQNLNHDAMYWYRQDPGQGLRLIYYSQIVNDFQKGDIAEGYSVSREKKESFPLTVTSAQKNPTAFYLCATKSGAEAFFGQGTRLTVV.

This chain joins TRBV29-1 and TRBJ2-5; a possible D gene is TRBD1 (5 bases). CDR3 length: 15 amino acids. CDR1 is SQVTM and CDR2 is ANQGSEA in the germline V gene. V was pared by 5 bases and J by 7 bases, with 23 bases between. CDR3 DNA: TGCAGCGTTCCTTACCCGACAGTGGTAGAGGTGACCCAGTACTTC. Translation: CSVPYPTVVEVTQYF.

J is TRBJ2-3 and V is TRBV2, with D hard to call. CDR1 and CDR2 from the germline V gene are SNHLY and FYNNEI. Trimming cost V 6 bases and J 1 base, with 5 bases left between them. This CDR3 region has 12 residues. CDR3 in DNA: TGTGCCAGCAGGGTAGGCACAGATACGCAGTATTTT. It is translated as CASRVGTDTQYF.

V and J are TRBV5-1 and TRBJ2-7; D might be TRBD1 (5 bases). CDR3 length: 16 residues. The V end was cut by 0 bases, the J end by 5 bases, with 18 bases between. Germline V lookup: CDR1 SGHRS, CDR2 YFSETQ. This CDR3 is CASSLVQNGKGNEQYF. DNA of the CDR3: TGCGCCAGCAGCTTGGTTCAGAATGGGAAGGGGAACGAGCAGTACTTC.

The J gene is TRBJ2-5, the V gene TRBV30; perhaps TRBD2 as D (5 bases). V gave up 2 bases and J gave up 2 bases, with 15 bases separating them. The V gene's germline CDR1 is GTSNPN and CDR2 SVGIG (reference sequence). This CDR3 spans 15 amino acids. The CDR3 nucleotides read TGTGCCTGGAGTCCCCGCGGGCGGGTACAAGAGACCCAGTACTTC. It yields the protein CAWSPRGRVQETQYF.

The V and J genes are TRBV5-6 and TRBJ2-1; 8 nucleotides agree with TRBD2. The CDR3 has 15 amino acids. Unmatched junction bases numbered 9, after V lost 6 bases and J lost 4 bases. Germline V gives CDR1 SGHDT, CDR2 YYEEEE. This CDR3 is CASTLTGGGYNEQFF. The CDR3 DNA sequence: TGTGCCAGCACCCTTACGGGGGGGGGATACAATGAGCAGTTCTTC.